This T cell receptor beta chain derives from a study of blood T cells in healthy people across ages. It was with a sample-barcoded 5' primer and a J-beta primer mix that a second PCR of about 6 to 12 cycles was run. MiXCR, applied by TCRdb to the 5' RACE reads, yields one record per CDR3 protein. The table has fewer than 950,000 distinct CDR3 sequences, about 37% seen once. About this clonotype itself: The antigen remains unidentified.

General study results and limits: Getting older went along with TCR beta diversity per million T cells dropping roughly linearly.

V shed 1 base and J shed 2 bases, with 15 bases lying between them. This CDR3 spans 16 amino acids. The germline gives CDR1 LGHNA, CDR2 YNFKEQ. The clonotype comes from a man younger than 35 in good health. The sample consisted of blood. The V call is TRBV4-2, the J call TRBJ2-7, with D possibly TRBD1 on 6 matching bases. Here the CDR3 reads CASSQAPAGVPYEQYF. DNA of the CDR3: TGTGCCAGCAGCCAAGCTCCGGCAGGGGTCCCCTACGAGCAGTACTTC.